Following are 26 T cell receptor beta chains from one sample sequenced in a study of cytomegalovirus exposure and HLA in healthy donors. The primer mix had 60 Vbeta and 13 Jbeta primers. Generated by immunoSEQ multiplex PCR, the TCRdb table keeps only in-frame clones and is missing some. The sample consists of about 150,000 clones, 65% to 85% of them appearing once. The sequenced sample was PBMCs. These receptors came from a man aged 50-60 years in good health and CMV-seropositive.

This clone has only a few counts. The chain has TRBV2 and TRBJ2-5; TRBD2 might be the D (6 bases). The CDR3 contains 14 residues. Germline CDR1 is SNHLY and CDR2 is FYNNEI. V dropped 5 bases and J dropped 4 bases, with 14 bases sitting between them. The CDR3 sequence is CASSRVAGGETQYF. CDR3 DNA: TGTGCCAGCAGTCGGGTGGCCGGGGGAGAGACCCAGTACTTC.

The rearrangement joins TRBV9 to TRBJ2-7; 7 bases agree with TRBD1. The V gene end was trimmed by 0 bases and the J gene end by 6 bases; junction bases not matched to a gene: 9. The CDR3 contains 15 residues. CDR1 is SGDLS and CDR2 is YYNGEE in the germline V gene. The CDR3 loop reads CASSVEDRPPREQYF. Here the CDR3 DNA reads TGTGCCAGCAGCGTAGAGGACAGGCCGCCTCGCGAGCAGTACTTC.

The genes are TRBV18 and TRBJ2-1, with D possibly TRBD2 on 5 matching bases. This CDR3 comprises 16 residues. Trimming pared 0 bases from V and 5 bases from J, leaving 14 bases between. The germline gives CDR1 KGHSH, CDR2 LQKENI. For the CDR3, the DNA is TGTGCCAGCTCACCACCGACGAGGGATATACACAATGAGCAGTTCTTC. It translates to CASSPPTRDIHNEQFF.

The V gene is TRBV6-4, the J gene TRBJ2-7, with a possible D match to TRBD2 (6 bases). CDR1 and CDR2 (germline): MRHNA, SNTAGT. This CDR3 comprises 13 residues. Trimming shortened V by 9 bases and J by 4 bases, and 16 bases separated the two germline ends. The DNA of the CDR3 is TGTGCCAGAGAAACGGTAGCGGCTTACGAGCAGTACTTC. It encodes CARETVAAYEQYF.

The gene calls are TRBV4-2 and TRBJ1-3; TRBD1 matches at 8 bases. V shed 6 bases and J 4 bases; nucleotides not matched to a gene: 11. CDR3 length equals 16 residues. Germline CDR1 LGHNA, CDR2 YNFKEQ. CDR3 loop: CASRSKSTGAGNTIYF. CDR3 nucleotide sequence: TGTGCCAGCAGATCAAAGTCGACAGGGGCGGGAAACACCATATATTTT.

For the CDR3, the DNA is TGTGCCAGCAGCTTTGACCGGGGTAGAGGTAACTATGGCTACACCTTC. This codes for CASSFDRGRGNYGYTF. The gene calls are TRBV9 and TRBJ1-2; D is ambiguous. The V end lost 4 bases, the J end lost 1 base, and 17 bases lay between the germline ends. The CDR3 covers 16 residues. Germline V gives CDR1 SGDLS, CDR2 YYNGEE. Supplemented by reference TRBV9 and TRBJ1-2, the full variable domain reads DSGVTQTPKHLITATGQRVTLRCSPRSGDLSVYWYQQSLDQGLQFLIQYYNGEERAKGNILERFSAQQFPDLHSELNLSSLELGDSALYFCASSFDRGRGNYGYTFGSGTRLTVV.

V gene TRBV6-1 combines with J gene TRBJ2-7; no definite D call. The CDR3 length is 13 residues. The V end was cut by 0 bases, the J end by 1 base, with 4 bases between. Germline values: CDR1 MNHNS, CDR2 SASEGT. The CDR3 DNA sequence: TGTGCCAGCAGTGAAGCCAATTCCTACGAGCAGTACTTC. Amino acids: CASSEANSYEQYF.

This chain connects TRBV5-1 to TRBJ1-2; D gene uncertain. Trimming removed 0 bases from V and 7 bases from J, with 10 bases in between. CDR3 length: 13 residues. The germline V gene has CDR1 SGHRS and CDR2 YFSETQ. In DNA form, the CDR3 reads TGCGCCAGCAGCTTGGGAGGGCGGCGTGGCTACACCTTC. Translating it yields CASSLGGRRGYTF.

The rearrangement uses TRBV28 and TRBJ1-1, with TRBD1 matching over 11 bases. This CDR3 contains 15 residues. In germline, CDR1 is MDHEN, CDR2 SYDVKM. With 5 bases clipped from V and 9 bases from J, the junction kept 11 bases outside the gene matches. CDR3 coding DNA: TGTGCCAGCAGTGCCCCCCCGGGACAGGGGGACCAAGCTTTCTTT. It yields the protein CASSAPPGQGDQAFF.

Only one count was recorded for this clone. This chain connects TRBV10-3 to TRBJ2-5; D gene ambiguous. V dropped 5 bases and J dropped 3 bases, with 10 bases sitting between them. The CDR3 length is 13 residues. Germline CDR1 is ENHRY and CDR2 is SYGVKD. The CDR3 region has the DNA TGTGCCATCAGTCCAAGCCCAAAAGAGACCCAGTACTTC. This codes for CAISPSPKETQYF.

The V call is TRBV2, the J call TRBJ2-3; TRBD2 matches 9 bases. The CDR3 totals 16 residues. Germline loops: CDR1 SNHLY, CDR2 FYNNEI. V gave up 7 bases and J gave up 0 bases; unmatched junction bases: 8. The CDR3 sequence: CASMRTSAHSTDTQYF. The CDR3 DNA reads as TGTGCCAGCATGAGGACTAGCGCCCATAGCACAGATACGCAGTATTTT.

Remarks on this clone: One end of the junction does not line up with germline, which may come from a read error. The chain uses TRBV7-7 and TRBJ2-5; TRBD2 is a possible D gene (6 bases). The germline V gene encodes CDR1 SSHAT and CDR2 FNYEAQ (reference sequence). The CDR3 contains 14 residues. CDR3 sequence reads: CASSFLGGQETQYF. For the CDR3, the DNA is TGTGCTAGCAGCTTTTTGGGGGGCCAAGAGACCCAGTACTTC. The full variable domain, with the rest looked up from reference TRBV7-7 and TRBJ2-5, is GAGVSQSPRYKVTKRGQDVTLRCDPISSHATLYWYQQALGQGPEFLTYFNYEAQPDKSGLPSDRFSAERPEGSISTLTIQRTEQRDSAMYRCASSFLGGQETQYFGPGTRLLVL.

The chain combines TRBV15 with TRBJ2-1; possible D gene TRBD1, 6 bases. This CDR3 has 17 residues. From germline, CDR1 is LNHNV and CDR2 YYDKDF (reference sequence). Trimming took 0 bases from V and 9 from J, leaving 21 bases between them. CDR3 nucleotide sequence: TGTGCCACCAGCAGAGATCGAGGCGGGTGGGACATTGCTGAGCAGTTCTTC. As protein: CATSRDRGGWDIAEQFF.

The rearrangement joins TRBV4-3 to TRBJ2-7; TRBD2 agrees at 8 bases. The V segment lost 1 base and the J segment 5 bases; nucleotides outside the gene matches: 13. Germline loops: CDR1 LGHNA, CDR2 YSLEER. CDR3 size: 17 residues. This chain's CDR3 is CASSQGLGRALNDEQYF. The CDR3 DNA sequence: TGCGCCAGCAGCCAAGGACTCGGGAGGGCCCTAAACGACGAGCAGTACTTC.

The chain employs TRBV2 and TRBJ2-3; 10 nucleotides match TRBD1. The V segment lost 6 bases and the J segment 0 bases; nucleotides outside the gene matches: 3. The germline V gene encodes CDR1 SNHLY and CDR2 FYNNEI. The CDR3 spans 15 residues. The CDR3 bases are TGTGCCAGCAGGGAGACAGGGGGCAGCACAGATACGCAGTATTTT. Protein sequence: CASRETGGSTDTQYF.

This rearrangement joins TRBV7-2 to TRBJ2-5, with D possibly TRBD2 on 6 matching bases. The CDR3 consists of 14 residues. V was clipped by 3 bases and J by 4 bases, with 12 bases between them. The germline gives CDR1 SGHTA, CDR2 FQGNSA. In DNA, the CDR3 is TGTGCCAGCAGCTTCTCCTCCGGGGGAGAGACCCAGTACTTC. Encoded protein: CASSFSSGGETQYF.

The V call is TRBV5-1, the J call TRBJ2-1, with D possibly being TRBD1 (6 bases). CDR1 is SGHRS, CDR2 YFSETQ, per germline. Trimming pared 4 bases from V and 5 bases from J, leaving 13 bases between. The CDR3 consists of 14 residues. CDR3 sequence: CASSLQGTDNEQFF. The CDR3 coding sequence is TGCGCCAGCAGCCTACAGGGCACTGACAATGAGCAGTTCTTC.

This clone was observed once. The chain links TRBV5-1 to TRBJ1-2; D perhaps matches TRBD1 (6 bases). From germline, CDR1 is SGHRS and CDR2 YFSETQ. This CDR3 has 16 residues. V shed 2 bases and J shed 4 bases, with 18 bases lying between them. CDR3 region: CASSLNPNRDGYGYTF. The CDR3 nucleotides are TGCGCCAGCAGCTTAAACCCTAACAGGGACGGCTATGGCTACACCTTC.

This clone has only a few counts. This chain uses TRBV4-3 with TRBJ2-1, with D uncertain. Germline V lookup: CDR1 LGHNA, CDR2 YSLEER. This CDR3 comprises 13 residues. Trimming stripped 2 bases from V and 6 bases from J, with 8 bases between. The CDR3 reads CASSQRTGNEQFF. CDR3 DNA sequence: TGCGCCAGCAGCCAACGTACCGGCAATGAGCAGTTCTTC.

This clone has a handful of counts. V gene TRBV18 combines with J gene TRBJ2-1; 13 bases align to TRBD2. Germline assignment: CDR1 KGHSH and CDR2 LQKENI. V lost 1 base to trimming and J lost 5 bases; unmatched junction nucleotides: 5. This CDR3 is built from 17 residues. CDR3 residues: CASSPRLLAGGDNEQFF. Written as DNA, the CDR3 is TGTGCCAGCTCACCACGGTTACTAGCGGGAGGGGACAATGAGCAGTTCTTC.

V gene TRBV5-1 combines with J gene TRBJ1-4; tentative D call: TRBD1 (5 bases). The CDR3 length is 15 residues. Trimming stripped 4 bases from V and 8 bases from J, with 18 bases between. Germline CDR1 is SGHRS and CDR2 is YFSETQ. In DNA form, the CDR3 reads TGCGCCAGCAGCCCGAGGACTCCGGAGGGGGAAAAACTGTTTTTT. This translates into CASSPRTPEGEKLFF.

The chain couples TRBV29-1 to TRBJ2-7, with D unresolved. Per the germline V gene, CDR1 is SQVTM and CDR2 is ANQGSEA. Between the trimmed V and J ends, which lost 8 bases and 5 bases, there was a span of 7 bases. The CDR3 runs to 9 residues. CDR3 protein: CSLQNEQYF. CDR3 nucleotides: TGCAGCCTCCAGAACGAGCAGTACTTC.

The chain combines TRBV30 with TRBJ1-2, with D tentatively TRBD1 (5 bases). The germline CDR1 and CDR2 sequences are GTSNPN and SVGIG (reference sequence). V lost 6 bases to trimming and J lost 4 bases, with 15 bases between them. CDR3 length: 13 amino acids. The CDR3 coding sequence is TGTGCCTGCCCTCAGAGCAGGGCCTATGGCTACACCTTC. It specifies CACPQSRAYGYTF.

CDR3 sequence: CASSHPPSGSYEQYF. The DNA for the CDR3 is TGCGCCAGCAGCCATCCACCTAGCGGCTCCTACGAGCAGTACTTC. The J gene is TRBJ2-7, the V gene TRBV4-1; TRBD2 aligns across 7 bases. CDR1 is MGHRA, CDR2 YSYEKL, per germline. The CDR3 is 15 residues long. V gave up 3 bases and J gave up 0 bases; unmatched junction bases: 5.

This chain joins TRBV6-5 and TRBJ1-2, with TRBD1 matching 11 bases. The V gene end was trimmed by 4 bases and the J gene end by 2 bases; junction bases not matched to a gene: 3. Per germline, CDR1 MNHEY and CDR2 SVGAGI. This CDR3 contains 15 residues. The CDR3 sequence is CASSFGTGGNYGYTF. The CDR3 DNA follows: TGTGCCAGCAGTTTCGGGACAGGGGGAAACTATGGCTACACCTTC.

This clone was counted a single time. The genes are TRBV30 and TRBJ1-6; 9 bases map to TRBD1. Trimming cost V 2 bases and J 7 bases; bases outside gene matches: 3. The germline V gene has CDR1 GTSNPN and CDR2 SVGIG (reference sequence). This CDR3 region has 14 residues. The CDR3: CAWSSDRGNSPLHF. CDR3 bases: TGTGCCTGGAGTAGCGACAGGGGGAATTCACCCCTCCACTTT.